This record covers a single T cell receptor (beta chain). Its target is unknown. The data belong to a study of T cell responses to AZD1222 COVID-19 vaccine. General study points: Targeting of unmutated variant regions was reportedly seen in nearly half of spike-specific TCRs.

The V gene lost 5 bases and the J gene lost 2 bases, with 8 bases spanning the gap. Germline V gene data show CDR1 as SGHTA and CDR2 as FQGTGA. The length of the CDR3 is 13 residues. Clones were sequenced by immunoSEQ multiplex PCR, and TCRdb holds only the in-frame ones, with some missing. The sample consists of approximately 140,000 clones, roughly 91% of them appearing once. This rearrangement joins TRBV7-3 to TRBJ2-3, with D unclear. This receptor was identified in an adult in good health. The specimen comprised peripheral blood, sampled on day 0 of AZD1222 vaccination. CDR3 sequence: CASSPSVTDTQYF. The CDR3 DNA reads TGTGCCAGCAGCCCATCCGTCACAGATACGCAGTATTTT.